A selection of T cell receptor beta chains follows, all from one sample in a study of graft-versus-host responses after intestinal transplantation. Method: immunoSEQ multiplex PCR; TCRdb's copy keeps in-frame clones and lacks some. The data contain 90,000 to 130,000 clones, around nine tenths of them seen just once; the ten biggest clones take up 0.2% to 0.25%. Which antigens these TCRs recognize remains unknown. The sequencing here drew on unstimulated CD4+ T cells sorted from spleen or lymph node cells, taken before transplant. The origin of the receptors is a human donor who was the organ donor for an intestinal transplant. Both conserved end residues are trimmed from each CDR3. D genes are given only for firm matches.

v_gene,d_gene,j_gene,CDR3aa
TRBV27,TRBD1,TRBJ2-7,ASSLPDRGPCVSGQY
TRBV4-1,TRBD2,TRBJ2-1,ASSRGLAGFGYNEQF
TRBV5-1,TRBD2,TRBJ2-1,ASSFRLALDEQF
TRBV7-2,.,TRBJ2-5,ASSLVGGRDETQY
TRBV28,.,TRBJ1-3,ASRTPRQSGGNTIY
TRBV7-9,.,TRBJ2-6,ASSLDGANVLT
TRBV7-9,.,TRBJ1-2,ASSLRGYGYT
TRBV4-3,TRBD1,TRBJ1-1,ASSQVFGQGRDTEAF
TRBV5-8,.,TRBJ1-2,ASSLTGGGGRKYGYT
TRBV9,.,TRBJ2-5,ASSGGETQY
TRBV5-1,TRBD1,TRBJ1-4,ASSWGDRADEKLF
TRBV11-2,TRBD2,TRBJ2-1,ASSFPRILAGVADNEQF
TRBV12-5,.,TRBJ1-5,ASGLGEVIYQPQH
TRBV30,.,TRBJ2-5,AWSGGVQETQY
TRBV21-1,.,TRBJ2-4,ASGQLAKNIQY
TRBV6-6,TRBD1,TRBJ1-5,ASSRTGGWGQPQH
TRBV30,TRBD1,TRBJ1-4,AWSVRYQGATNEKLF
TRBV11-1,TRBD2,TRBJ2-1,ASSLGKLAGGPSGEQF
TRBV5-1,TRBD1,TRBJ1-1,ASSFFSQGANTEAF
TRBV5-7,.,TRBJ1-5,ASSWGGGLNQPQH
TRBV4-2,.,.,ASSQEPDTSYEQY
TRBV10-3,.,TRBJ2-1,AISSRTDRTGAGSGNEQF
TRBV7-2,.,TRBJ2-2,ASSPGPPGELF
TRBV28,TRBD1,TRBJ1-1,ASSWGTGEEGT
TRBV5-6,.,TRBJ1-2,ASSLEARLPYGYT
TRBV6-1,.,TRBJ2-4,ASGLDQGLNIQY
TRBV6-5,.,TRBJ2-6,ASSYSGSGANVLT
TRBV5-1,.,TRBJ2-2,ASSLGVGTGELF
TRBV5-1,.,TRBJ2-2,ASSLDPHKSTGELF
TRBV5-4,TRBD1,TRBJ2-3,ASHGQGADTQY
TRBV27,.,TRBJ1-5,ASSLLVNQPQH
TRBV28,TRBD1,TRBJ2-7,ASSFSLRDSSYEQY
TRBV6-5,TRBD2,TRBJ2-2,ASSYRTSVGELF
TRBV2,.,TRBJ2-7,ASSEVTRTHYEQY
TRBV7-9,.,TRBJ1-4,ASSRDRQGGKLF
TRBV5-6,.,TRBJ2-1,ASSTSYEQF
TRBV15,TRBD1,TRBJ2-4,ATSRVGTGNLYIQY
TRBV5-1,.,TRBJ2-3,ASSFLRVSDTQY
TRBV4-3,TRBD2,TRBJ2-2,ASSQALADPTGELF
TRBV27,.,TRBJ2-1,ASSHGLGVVREQF
TRBV20-1,.,TRBJ1-2,SARVRGGYT
TRBV7-7,.,TRBJ2-5,ASSPRPGLQETQY
TRBV4-2,TRBD2,TRBJ2-5,ASSLDGASGGETQY
TRBV19,.,TRBJ1-5,ASSRGSNQPQH
TRBV2,TRBD2,TRBJ2-7,ASSAGGPYEQY
TRBV5-1,.,TRBJ2-3,ASSLRQSTDTQY
TRBV4-2,.,TRBJ1-2,ASSQADKGNYGYT
TRBV5-1,.,TRBJ2-2,ASGSGPNTGELF